Ten or more counts support the clone carrying this TCR beta chain. No treatment had been given to any patient before thyroid surgery. TCRdb re-processed the PCR reads through MiXCR. The sample includes about 16,000 clones, around 12% of them seen just once. This sample stems from a study of metastatic and nonmetastatic thyroid tumors. Trimming cost V 0 bases and J 7 bases, with 7 bases left between them. Germline CDR1 is SGHAT and CDR2 is FQNNGV. This CDR3 has 13 residues. The genes are TRBV11-2 and TRBJ2-1; D is unclear. The specimen was tumor tissue. The sequence derives from a female donor with papillary thyroid cancer or a benign thyroid nodule (not recorded which). Some clones in this sample may be carry-over from other donors' samples. CDR3 in DNA: TGTGCCAGCAGCTTAGATATAAAAAATGAGCAGTTCTTC. It encodes CASSLDIKNEQFF.